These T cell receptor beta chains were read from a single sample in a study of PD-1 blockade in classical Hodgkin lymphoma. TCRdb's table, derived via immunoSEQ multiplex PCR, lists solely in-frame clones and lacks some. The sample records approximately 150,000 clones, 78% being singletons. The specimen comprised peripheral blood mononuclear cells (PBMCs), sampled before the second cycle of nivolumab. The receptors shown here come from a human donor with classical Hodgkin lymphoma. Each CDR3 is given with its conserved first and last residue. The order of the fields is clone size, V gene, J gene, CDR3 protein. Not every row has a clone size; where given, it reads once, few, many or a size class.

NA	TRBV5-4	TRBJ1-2	CASSLGGSNYGYTF
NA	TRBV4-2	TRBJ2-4	CASSQDSATGTSGSRYF
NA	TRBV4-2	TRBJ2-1	CASSQYNLAGGSEQFF
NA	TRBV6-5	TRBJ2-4	CASSLTGGNIQYF
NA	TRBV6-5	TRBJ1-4	CASRGGPDNEKLFF
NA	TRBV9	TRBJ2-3	CASSVERFTDTQYF
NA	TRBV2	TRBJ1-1	CASSGQGLTEAFF
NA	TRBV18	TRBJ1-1	CASSPSKNTEAFF
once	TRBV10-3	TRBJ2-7	CATQKGLEQYF
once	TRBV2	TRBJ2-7	CASSERGYEQYF
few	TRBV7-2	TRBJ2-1	CASSLGGLAGYNEQFF
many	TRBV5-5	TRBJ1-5	CASSLWTALNQPQHF
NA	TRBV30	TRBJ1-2	CAWRPGARNYGYTF
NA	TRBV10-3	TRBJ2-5	CAIRPGQGETQYF
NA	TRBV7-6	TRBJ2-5	CASSLRQGSGETQYF
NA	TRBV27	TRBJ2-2	CASSLRARVTGELFF
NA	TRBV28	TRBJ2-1	CASSFSRNSYNEQFF
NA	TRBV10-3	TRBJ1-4	CAISESVRLNEKLFF
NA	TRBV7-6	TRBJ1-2	CASSPGGGMSYGYTF
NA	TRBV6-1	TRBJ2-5	CASNRGTLRETQYF
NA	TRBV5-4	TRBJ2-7	CASSFVGTGPYEQYF
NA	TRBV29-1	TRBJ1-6	CSVGAGRNSPLHF
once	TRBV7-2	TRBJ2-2	CASSFGKAGGRTGELFF
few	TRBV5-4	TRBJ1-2	CASSLALRGGYGYTF
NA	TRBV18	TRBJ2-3	CASSPPTASTDTQYF
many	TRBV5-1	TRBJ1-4	CASSWDPVAPTNEKLFF
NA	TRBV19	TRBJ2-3	CASSIRAETDTQYF
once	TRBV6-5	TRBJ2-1	CASSYSWDGSNEQFF
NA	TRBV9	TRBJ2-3	CASSLRLAGGDTQYF
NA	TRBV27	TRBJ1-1	CASSFEGHTEAFF
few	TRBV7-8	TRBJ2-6	CASSPRVAGASGANVLTF
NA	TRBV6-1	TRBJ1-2	CASSEISGINYGYTF
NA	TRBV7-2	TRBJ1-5	CASSGQGRINQPQHF
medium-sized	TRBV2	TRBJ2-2	CASSEERSTGELFF
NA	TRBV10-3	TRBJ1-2	CAISESRERTNGYTF
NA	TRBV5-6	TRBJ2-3	CASSLAGVRTDTQYF
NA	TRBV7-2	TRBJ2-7	CASSVRGQVYEQYF
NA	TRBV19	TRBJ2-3	CASSRASGGRDTQYF
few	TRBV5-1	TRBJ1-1	CASSFVGLNTEAFF
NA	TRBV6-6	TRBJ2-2	CASSYWGGSINGELFF
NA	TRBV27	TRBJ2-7	CASSPFLQGGYEQYF
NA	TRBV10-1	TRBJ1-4	CASSGAVGKLFF
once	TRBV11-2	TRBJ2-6	CASSLDRQRSGANVLTF
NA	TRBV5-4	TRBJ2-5	CASSFGQGQETQYF
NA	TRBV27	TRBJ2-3	CASSSPGLAILGTDTQYF
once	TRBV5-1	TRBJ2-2	CASSLVLDTSYTGELFF
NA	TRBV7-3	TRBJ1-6	CASSDGGPVPSPLHF
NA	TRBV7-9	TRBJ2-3	CASSLEVRGTQYF
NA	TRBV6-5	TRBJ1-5	CASATRVFNQPQHF
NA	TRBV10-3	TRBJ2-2	CAIGLAGGQDGELFF
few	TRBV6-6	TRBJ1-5	CASSYTGMGNQPQHF